This T cell receptor (beta chain) was observed in a study of human T cells and chemical hapten exposure (dated by TCRdb to the early 2020s). Regarding the study in general: For sensitization, 2% DPC in acetone was applied to a roughly 2 cm by roughly 2 cm area of upper inner arm skin. Libraries were combined into a pool for sequencing, and differences in TCR yield between samples came mainly from small differences in library volumes within the pool. The patient cohort, mostly female, included alopecia areata with under or over 50% scalp involvement, alopecia totalis and alopecia universalis. Patch testing was performed on the upper back with Finn chambers containing 0.01% DPC, and the patch tests were scored after 6 days according to International Contact Dermatitis Research Group standards. Patients additionally received weekly therapeutic DPC doses to the scalp throughout the roughly 25-week study period. Blood was sampled from patients pre-sensitization (week 0) and at 2, 6 and about 24 weeks after DPC sensitization. This study followed changes in the peripheral blood TCR repertoire in vivo during primary and secondary sensitization of alopecia patients to the hapten diphenylcyclopropenone (DPC). Approximately 30 alopecia patients provided blood for TCR sequencing at one to four time points (pre-sensitization, 2, 6 and 24 weeks). Study-wide findings and limitations: All patients had alopecia, a presumed autoimmune disease, so their immune response might differ from that of healthy individuals. Repeated subsampling changed both the strength of the expansion versus patch-test correlation and the threshold at which that correlation became significant. DPC sensitization did not change the number of TCRs with a frequency above 1 in 1000, and there was no evidence of changes in global repertoire structure. Patch test score correlated positively with the number of PT1 expanded TCRs, reaching significance at thresholds 8, 16 and 32 but not at 4. Compared with pre-sensitization or healthy control sets, expanded TCRs formed significantly more large CDR3 similarity clusters, which is consistent with antigen-driven responses.

The sample's time point label, in plain terms: patch test 2, 6 weeks after DPC sensitization. The treatment or condition label, read with the paper, signifies: therapeutic diphenylcyclopropenone sensitization with weekly scalp DPC. At every patch-test visit, the blood draw took place before the patch test was put on. Patients were eligible if aged 18 to 70, diagnosed with alopecia and judged suitable for DPC therapy, and pregnant patients were excluded. Unfractionated whole blood was collected in Tempus Blood RNA tubes, and total RNA was extracted from that blood. The germline V gene (reference sequence) provides CDR1 WNHNN and CDR2 SYGVQD. The CDR3 runs 14 residues from the cysteine to the phenylalanine. The kept DNA is CDR3 alone, 42 bases in frame from the first base. Trimming takes 2 bases from V and 2 bases from J, and the germline ends sit 8 bases apart. Preparation of the library involved RACE. Sequenced using a NextSeq 500. Library preparation attached unique molecular identifiers to individual cDNA molecules for quantitative, reproducible TCR counting. Both TCR alpha and TCR beta chains were sequenced from each blood RNA sample. In the authors' own workflow: Samples had a median of roughly 100,000 TCRs, with a range from about 23,224 to 750,000. V, J and CDR3 annotation of the TCR reads was performed with the Decombinator software suite. Every sample was subsampled to the same number of TCRs (28,000) for the PS versus PT1 abundance plots. Expanded TCRs were defined as absent before sensitization and observed at least eight times at the 2-week time point. TCRdb trimmed public reads at Q25 via fastp, called clones via MiXCR and kept in-frame beta chains. All rows with the same CDR3 protein become a single entry with the most common DNA and genes. The V and J calls and clone size come from TCRdb's table, not from the authors' own analysis. For this sample there are more than 85,000 distinct CDR3 sequences; roughly 9% appear just once. The top ten clones comprise about 3% of the sample.

This clonotype was found a few times. Its antigen is still unknown. Base qualities were left out, and no much larger clone turns up one base away. The TCR sequence derives from a woman aged 40 to 49 with alopecia areata. Some clones in this sample may be carry-over from other donors' samples. This chain is built from TRBV10-1 and TRBJ2-3; the D gene assignment is ambiguous. This material consisted of whole blood, taken in connection with sensitization to the hapten diphenylcyclopropenone (DPC). The CDR3 here reads CASSEGEATDTQYF. The bases read TGCGCCAGCAGTGAGGGTGAAGCCACAGATACGCAGTATTTT.